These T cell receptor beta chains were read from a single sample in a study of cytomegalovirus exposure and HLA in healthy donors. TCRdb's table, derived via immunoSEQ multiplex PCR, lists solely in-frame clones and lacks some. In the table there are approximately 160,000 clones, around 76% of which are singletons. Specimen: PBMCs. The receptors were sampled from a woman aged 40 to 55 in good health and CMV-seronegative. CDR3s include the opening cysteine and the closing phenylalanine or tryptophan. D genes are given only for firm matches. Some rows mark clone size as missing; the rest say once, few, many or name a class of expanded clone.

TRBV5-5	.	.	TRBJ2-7	TGTGCCAGCAGCTTAATCAGGGAGGCCTACGAGCAGTACTTC	CASSLIREAYEQYF
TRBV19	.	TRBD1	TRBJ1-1	TGTGCCAGTAGTATAGCGAACAGGGGTACGACTGAAGCTTTCTTT	CASSIANRGTTEAFF
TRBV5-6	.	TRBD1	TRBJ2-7	TGTGCCAGCAGCGCGTCCTTGGGACAGGGGACCTACGAGCAGTACTTC	CASSASLGQGTYEQYF
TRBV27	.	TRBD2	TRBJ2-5	TGTGCCAGCAGTTCCTTCGGACAGGGAACGATAGCGGGAGGGCCCAGGGAGACCCAGTACTTC	CASSSFGQGTIAGGPRETQYF
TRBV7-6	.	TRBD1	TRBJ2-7	TGTGCCAGCAGCTTAGCTGGACAGGGGGCTTACTACGAGCAGTACTTC	CASSLAGQGAYYEQYF
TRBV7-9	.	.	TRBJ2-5	TGTGCCAGCAGCCCCGAGACGGGGGTGGAGACCCAGTACTTC	CASSPETGVETQYF
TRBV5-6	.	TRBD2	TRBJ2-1	TGTGCCAGCAGCTTGGCCCTACTAGCGGGAGGTGTTAATGAGCAGTTCTTC	CASSLALLAGGVNEQFF
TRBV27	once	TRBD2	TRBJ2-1	TGTGCCATCTCCCGAGCGGGAGGGCCGTGGTCCTACAATGAGCAGTTCTTC	CAISRAGGPWSYNEQFF
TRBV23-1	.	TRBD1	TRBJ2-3	TGCGCCAGCAGTCGATCCCTGAGGGGGACAGGGTTTTTTACAGATACGCAGTATTTT	CASSRSLRGTGFFTDTQYF
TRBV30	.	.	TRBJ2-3	TGTGCCTGGATACAGGGTATAGATACGCAGTATTTT	CAWIQGIDTQYF
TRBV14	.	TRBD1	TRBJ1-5	TGTGCCAGCAGCCAAGCCAGGACAGGGAATCAGCCCCAGCATTTT	CASSQARTGNQPQHF
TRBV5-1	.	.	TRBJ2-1	TGCGCCAGCAGCTTGTCCCTATTGGATGAGCAGTTCTTC	CASSLSLLDEQFF
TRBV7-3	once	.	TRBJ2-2	TGTGCCAGCAGCCCCCAGTCCCTCACCGGGGAGCTGTTTTTT	CASSPQSLTGELFF
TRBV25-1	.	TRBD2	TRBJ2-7	TGTGCCAGCAGTGAACAACTAGCGCCCTACGAGCAGTACTTC	CASSEQLAPYEQYF
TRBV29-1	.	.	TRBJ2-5	TGCAGCGTTGAGTCCATGGAGGAGACCCAGTACTTC	CSVESMEETQYF
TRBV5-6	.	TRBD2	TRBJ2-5	TGTGCCAGCAGCTTGGCCGGCCTAGCGGAGGGGGAGACCCAGTACTTC	CASSLAGLAEGETQYF
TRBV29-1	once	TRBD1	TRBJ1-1	TGCAGCGTTGGCCCCACAGGGGCGAACACTGAAGCTTTCTTT	CSVGPTGANTEAFF
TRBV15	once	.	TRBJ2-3	TGTGCCACCAGCGAGCCTCGGCGACTGGTTACGCAGTATTTT	CATSEPRRLVTQYF
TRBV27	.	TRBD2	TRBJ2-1	TGTGCCAGCAGTTTGGGACTAGCGGGAGGTTTCGGCTATGAGCAGTTCTTC	CASSLGLAGGFGYEQFF
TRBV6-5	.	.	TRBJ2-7	TGTGCCAGCAGTTCACCAGGGGCCTACGAGCAGTACTTC	CASSSPGAYEQYF
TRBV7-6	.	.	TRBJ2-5	TGTGCCAGCAGCTTTTCATTAGGACAGAAAGAGACCCAGTACTTC	CASSFSLGQKETQYF
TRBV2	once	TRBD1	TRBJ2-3	TGTGCCATTCGACAGGGGGCATACACAGATACGCAGTATTTT	CAIRQGAYTDTQYF
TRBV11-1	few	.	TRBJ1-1	TGTGCCAGCAGCTTGGGTAGCCCGAACACTGAAGCTTTCTTT	CASSLGSPNTEAFF
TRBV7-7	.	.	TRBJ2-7	TGTGCTAGCAGCCCCAAGGGGGGGAGCTTCTCCTACGAGCAGTACTTC	CASSPKGGSFSYEQYF
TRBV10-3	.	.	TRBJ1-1	TGTGCCATCAGTTCTACAGAAATGAACACTGAAGCTTTCTTT	CAISSTEMNTEAFF
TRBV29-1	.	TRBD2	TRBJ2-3	TGCAGCGTTGGAGAGCGGGGGAGCACAGATACGCAGTATTTT	CSVGERGSTDTQYF
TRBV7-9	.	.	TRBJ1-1	TGTGCCAGCAGCTTAGCCGACGGGGAAGCTTTCTTT	CASSLADGEAFF
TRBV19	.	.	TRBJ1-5	TGTGCCAGTAGTATGATGGGGGCCCCCAATCAGCCCCAGCATTTT	CASSMMGAPNQPQHF
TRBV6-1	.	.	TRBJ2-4	TGTGCCAGCAGTGAAGGCGGGAATGAGAACATTCAGTACTTC	CASSEGGNENIQYF
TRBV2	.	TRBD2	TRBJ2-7	TGTGCCAGCAGTCTTAGCGGGAGGAACTACGAGCAGTACTTC	CASSLSGRNYEQYF
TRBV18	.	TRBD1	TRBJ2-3	TGTGCCAGCTCACCACTCCCGGGACAGGGCATTAGCACAGATACGCAGTATTTT	CASSPLPGQGISTDTQYF
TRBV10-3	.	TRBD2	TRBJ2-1	TGTGCCATCAGTGAGTCGGATGGGCGGGGGAACTCCTACAATGAGCAGTTCTTC	CAISESDGRGNSYNEQFF
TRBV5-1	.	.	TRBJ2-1	TGCGCCAGCAGCTTGGCAAATCAGGGCCGGGAGCAGTTCTTC	CASSLANQGREQFF
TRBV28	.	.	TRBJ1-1	TGTGCCAGCAGTTCTGGTGGAAGGGGCTCAAACACTGAAGCTTTCTTT	CASSSGGRGSNTEAFF
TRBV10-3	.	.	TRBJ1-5	TGTGCCATCAGTGAGGGCCTTGGCCAGCCCCAGCATTTT	CAISEGLGQPQHF
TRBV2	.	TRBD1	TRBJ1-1	TGTGCCAGCAGTGAAGCAGACTGGCCGGGACAGGGGGTTTTGAACACTGAAGCTTTCTTT	CASSEADWPGQGVLNTEAFF
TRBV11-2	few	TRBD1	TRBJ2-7	TGTGCCAGCAGCCCCACTCCCGGGACAGCTGGGGAGCAGTACTTC	CASSPTPGTAGEQYF
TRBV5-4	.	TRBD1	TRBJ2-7	TGTGCCAGCAGCTCTCAGGACAGGGGCTACGAGCAGTACTTC	CASSSQDRGYEQYF
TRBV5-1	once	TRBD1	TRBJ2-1	TGCGCCAGCAGGGGACAGGGGGCTGATGAGCAGTTCTTC	CASRGQGADEQFF
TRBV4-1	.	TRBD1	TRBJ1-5	TGCGCCAGCAGCCGGGGTGAGGGGGCACGTCAGCCCCAGCATTTT	CASSRGEGARQPQHF
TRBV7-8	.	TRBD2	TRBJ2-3	TGTGCCAGCAGTTTATTTAGCGGGAGCGGCACAGATACGCAGTATTTT	CASSLFSGSGTDTQYF
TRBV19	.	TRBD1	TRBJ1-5	TGTGCCAGTAGTACCCCCCGGAGGGGGCAGGGTCAGCCCCAGCATTTT	CASSTPRRGQGQPQHF
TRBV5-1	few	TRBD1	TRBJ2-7	TGCGCCAGCAGCTTGGAAGGCGGGACAGGGGTCTACTCCTACGAGCAGTACTTC	CASSLEGGTGVYSYEQYF
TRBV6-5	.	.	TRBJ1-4	TGTGCCAGCAGTATCCAGGGGACCCTTGGGAAAAAACTGTTTTTT	CASSIQGTLGKKLFF
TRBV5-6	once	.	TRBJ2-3	TGTGCCAGCAGCTTGAGGGGTTTACCAGGCACAGATACGCAGTATTTT	CASSLRGLPGTDTQYF
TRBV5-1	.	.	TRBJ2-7	TGCGCCAGCAGCTTGGAGACTGCCTACGAGCAGTACTTC	CASSLETAYEQYF
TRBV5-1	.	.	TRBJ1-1	TGCGCCAGCAGCTTGGAGGGTAGTACGGGGGCTTTCTTT	CASSLEGSTGAFF
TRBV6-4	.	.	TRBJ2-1	TGTGCCAGCAGTTCCACCGGAGGGGGGGATGAGCAGTTCTTC	CASSSTGGGDEQFF
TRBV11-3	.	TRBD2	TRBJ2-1	TGTGCCAGCAGCTTAGATGGAACGGGAGGGGATGAGCAGTTCTTC	CASSLDGTGGDEQFF
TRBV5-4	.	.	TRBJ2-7	TGTGCCAGCAGCCCAGACAGCTACGAGCAGTACTTC	CASSPDSYEQYF
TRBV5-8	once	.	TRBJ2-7	TGTGCCAGCAGCTTCCCACAGGGTGTTCCTTACGAGCAGTACTTC	CASSFPQGVPYEQYF
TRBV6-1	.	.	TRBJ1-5	TGTGCCAGCACCGGAGGGGTCGGCGTCAGGCAGCCCCAGCATTTT	CASTGGVGVRQPQHF
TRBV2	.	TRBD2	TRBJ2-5	TGTGCCAGTTCCTTAGCGGGAGTGAGGGAGACCCAGTACTTC	CASSLAGVRETQYF
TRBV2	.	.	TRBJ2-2	TGTGCCAGCAAGGCGGCGAACACCGGGGAGCTGTTTTTT	CASKAANTGELFF
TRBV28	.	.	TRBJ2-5	TGTGCCAGCAGTTCGGGGGAGACCCAGTACTTC	CASSSGETQYF
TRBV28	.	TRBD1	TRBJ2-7	TGTGCCAGCAGCCCGGGACAGGGGTACGAGCAGTACTTC	CASSPGQGYEQYF
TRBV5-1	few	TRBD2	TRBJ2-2	TGCGCCAGCAGCGCACTAGCGGGAGGAAGCGGGGAGCTGTTTTTT	CASSALAGGSGELFF